This entry describes one T cell receptor beta chain. It has no known antigen specificity. Per-base qualities were not stored, and no clone one base away is much larger. Ends trimmed: V by 3 bases, J by 6 bases; bases unmatched to a gene: 11. The CDR3 contains 16 residues, cysteine and phenylalanine counted. The CDR3 DNA has 48 bases and is translated from base 1. Per the germline V gene, MNHEY is the CDR1 and SVGAGI is the CDR2. Collaborating institutions collected whole blood in K2EDTA tubes following their own protocols. For TCRbeta analysis, collaborators shipped samples in one of three forms: frozen whole blood, isolated PBMCs, or DNA extracted from either of those sample types. TCRbeta CDR3 regions were amplified from genomic DNA by means of the immunoSEQ Assay, a bias-controlled multiplex PCR. The authors processed their data as follows. The number of nucleated cells in each sample was estimated by amplification of reference gene primers within the assay. To quantify the absolute abundance of each unique TCRbeta CDR3 rearrangement, sequence reads were collapsed and filtered. For each sample, productive Simpson clonality was calculated as the square root of Simpson's diversity index over productive rearrangements. TCRdb mirrors the immuneACCESS table, restricted to in-frame sequences. Some clones are absent from its copies; in checked studies, under half trace to an unresolved V gene, and the reason for the others is unknown. V and J calls and clone size are those listed in that table; D and trimming were worked out from the DNA. The sample profile shows 110,000 to 150,000 clones; roughly 80% of them were found once. The ten top clones hold less than 4.5% of the sample.

This entry comes from a study of blood T cell repertoires in COVID-19 (dated by TCRdb to between 2020 and 2021). For the study in its entirety: The collaborator samples originated in the United States, Italy and Spain and spanned the acute and convalescent phases of COVID-19. A de-identified subject ID, COVID-19 status, age in years and sex were almost always included in the sample metadata. Where available, HLA class I and class II types were taken from metadata supplied by the sample provider and were not determined by assay-based typing. Samples were obtained from the ongoing ImmuneRACE study (first 160 participants) and from over 1,000 subjects provided by 6 global collaborators. The material from the prospective study consisted of cDNA or gDNA derived from T cells, B-cell-depleted T cells, or PBMCs. Subjects who had been exposed to COVID-19, were actively infected with it, or had recovered from it provided the deeply sampled blood TCRbeta repertoires that made up the dataset. The repertoires were released in a freely available public database meant as a resource for research on the immune response to SARS-CoV-2. The study at large found these results: The quantity of clinical and demographic metadata differed by source and by participant and was supplied without curation.

Sequencing input: peripheral blood. The chain is encoded by TRBV6-5 joined to TRBJ2-1, and TRBD2 aligns with 7 junction nucleotides. The clonotype was recovered from an elderly woman with acute or convalescent COVID-19. The CDR3 sequence is CASSYSHGLGTNEQFF. The sequenced DNA is TGTGCCAGCAGTTATTCCCACGGACTAGGGACCAATGAGCAGTTCTTC.